Each of the 19 T cell receptor beta chains below was sequenced from the same sample in a study of T and B cells in COVID-19 patients (TCRdb year 2020). Sequencing used an Illumina MiSeq. Multiplex PCR with BIOMED2 TRB-A/B primer pools was used to amplify TRB rearrangements. Starting from the raw public reads, TCRdb applied fastp trimming at Q25, assembled clones with MiXCR and retained in-frame beta chains. Every CDR3 protein is listed once, alongside the most common genes and DNA of its rows. The sample includes fewer than 5,500 distinct CDR3 sequences, with around 30% observed a single time. The ten top clones hold just over 35% of the sample. TRB repertoires were amplified using about 220-500 ng of genomic DNA isolated from blood. The sample consisted of blood. All receptors come from a human donor with active COVID-19.

This clonotype is deemed medium-sized. This chain joins TRBV6-5 and TRBJ2-5; 15 bases are a match to TRBD2. The CDR3 runs to 17 residues. The V segment lost 2 bases and the J segment 4 bases; nucleotides outside the gene matches: 5. Germline V lookup: CDR1 MNHEY, CDR2 SVGAGI. DNA of the CDR3: TGTGCCAGCAGTTACGACGGACTAGCGGGAGGGGTAGAGACCCAGTACTTC. It specifies CASSYDGLAGGVETQYF.

The V and J genes are TRBV29-1 and TRBJ1-1; TRBD1 agrees at 8 bases. The CDR3 spans 12 residues. CDR1 and CDR2 from the germline V gene are SQVTM and ANQGSEA. With 6 bases clipped from V and 1 base from J, the junction kept 1 base outside the gene matches. The CDR3 DNA reads as TGCAGCGTCGGACAGGGGAACACTGAAGCTTTCTTT. It codes for CSVGQGNTEAFF.

The chain uses TRBV24-1 and TRBJ2-1; TRBD2 aligns across 8 bases. CDR1 is KGHDR and CDR2 is SFDVKD in the germline V gene. This CDR3 has 13 residues. The V gene end was trimmed by 4 bases and the J gene end by 15 bases; junction bases not matched to a gene: 10. The DNA of the CDR3 is TGTGCCACCAGTGACAAAGGACTAGCAACTGCGTTCTTC. Amino acids: CATSDKGLATAFF.

This clonotype was recorded a few times. CDR3 sequence (DNA): TGTGCCAGCAGCATTACAGGGGGCACTGAAGCTTTCTTT. As protein: CASSITGGTEAFF. The V and J genes are TRBV7-9 and TRBJ1-1; 8 positions agree with TRBD1. The CDR3 is 13 amino acids. Trimming took 5 bases from V and 4 from J; bases not matched to a gene: 3. Germline values: CDR1 SEHNR, CDR2 FQNEAQ (reference sequence).

This clonotype was counted only a few times. The chain uses TRBV6-5 and TRBJ1-1; no reliable D call. V was shortened by 7 bases and J by 6 bases, with 15 bases between the two germline ends. Germline V gene data show CDR1 as MNHEY and CDR2 as SVGAGI. The CDR3 is made up of 13 amino acids. Here the CDR3 reads CASTRVGEAEAFF. The CDR3 DNA follows: TGTGCCAGCACCCGAGTCGGAGAGGCTGAAGCTTTCTTT.

This clonotype is medium-sized. The V call is TRBV6-5, the J call TRBJ1-6; 7 positions agree with TRBD1. Germline CDR1 reads MNHEY; CDR2 reads SVGAGI. The CDR3 spans 15 residues. V shed 0 bases, J shed 8 bases, and the junction held 4 bases outside the gene matches. The CDR3 DNA is TGTGCCAGCAGTTACTCGTACAGGGGTGATTCACCCCTCCACTTT. Residues: CASSYSYRGDSPLHF.

Only a few counts were recorded for this clonotype. V usage is TRBV5-1 and J usage is TRBJ1-4, with unresolved D. Germline V gene lookup returns CDR1 SGHRS and CDR2 YFSETQ. Trimming stripped 4 bases from V and 7 bases from J, with 14 bases between. This CDR3 comprises 14 residues. CDR3 DNA sequence: TGCGCCAGCAGCGTCGGGCTTCGGGGTGAAAAACTGTTTTTT. The encoded protein is CASSVGLRGEKLFF.

Here the CDR3 reads CSASGAGVSSYEQYF. CDR3 nucleotide sequence: TGCAGTGCTTCCGGGGCGGGGGTGAGCTCCTACGAGCAGTACTTC. V and J are TRBV20-1 and TRBJ2-7; 7 bases align to TRBD2. CDR1 is DFQATT and CDR2 is SNEGSKA in the germline V gene (reference sequence). This CDR3 is 15 amino acids long. Trimming removed 5 bases from V and 0 bases from J; junction bases left unmatched: 10.

This clonotype has just a few counts. This sequence joins TRBV7-2 and TRBJ1-2; D possibly corresponds to TRBD1 (6 bases). The CDR3 has 14 amino acids. Looked up from germline, CDR1 is SGHTA and CDR2 is FQGNSA. The V end lost 5 bases, the J end lost 4 bases, and 14 bases lay between the germline ends. Here the CDR3 reads CASSASVGGYGYTF. In DNA form, the CDR3 reads TGTGCCAGCAGCGCTAGCGTAGGGGGCTATGGCTACACCTTC. Combining the CDR3 with reference TRBV7-2 and TRBJ1-2 gives the whole variable domain GAGVSQSPSNKVTEKGKDVELRCDPISGHTALYWYRQSLGQGLEFLIYFQGNSAPDKSGLPSDRFSAERTGGSVSTLTIQRTQQEDSAVYLCASSASVGGYGYTFGSGTRLTVV.

Sample share makes this clonotype medium-sized. The chain carries TRBV12-3 or TRBV12-4 and TRBJ2-2, with D possibly being TRBD2 (5 bases). The CDR3 extends over 15 amino acids. V was cut by 1 base and J by 6 bases, with 12 bases left in between. The CDR3 loop is CASSLGKLAAGELFF. The CDR3 nucleotides are TGTGCCAGCAGTTTAGGAAAGCTAGCCGCCGGGGAGCTGTTTTTT.

The rearrangement joins TRBV21-1 to TRBJ2-5; the table's D gene call, TRBD1, was not cross checked with the DNA. TRBV21-1 is a pseudogene. The CDR3 extends over 15 amino acids. The CDR3 DNA reads TGTGCCAGCAGCAAAGCGGCGGACAGGGCGGAGACCCAGTACTTC. This encodes CASSKAADRAETQYF.

By proportion, this clonotype is medium-sized. The V and J genes are TRBV7-2 and TRBJ2-2; possible D gene TRBD2, 5 bases. Trimming shortened V by 5 bases and J by 7 bases, and 17 bases separated the two germline ends. The CDR3 sequence is 15 residues long. Germline V gene data show CDR1 as SGHTA and CDR2 as FQGNSA. CDR3 amino acids: CASSLHEGAVGELFF. In DNA, the CDR3 is TGTGCCAGCAGCCTACACGAGGGAGCGGTCGGGGAGCTGTTTTTT.

Notes on this clonotype: Mismatch with germline at one junction end may stem from a read error. The V gene is TRBV5-6, the J gene TRBJ2-7; D possibly uses TRBD1 or TRBD2 (6 bases each). Germline V gene sequence: CDR1 SGHDT, CDR2 YYEEEE. The CDR3 runs to 15 residues. The CDR3 protein is CASSWRDIDFYEQYF. For the CDR3, the DNA is TGCGCCAGCAGCTGGAGGGACATCGACTTCTACGAGCAGTACTTC.

The chain joins TRBV12-3 or TRBV12-4 to TRBJ1-1; tentatively, D is TRBD1 (5 bases). V was cut by 3 bases and J by 1 base, with 9 bases left in between. The CDR3 sequence is 14 residues long. The CDR3 DNA follows: TGTGCCAGCAGTTTGGAGACAGCGAACACTGAAGCTTTCTTT. This gives the protein CASSLETANTEAFF.

The V and J genes are TRBV6-1 and TRBJ1-1; no reliable D call. This CDR3 is 16 amino acids long. V lost 6 bases, J lost 4 bases, and 21 bases lay in between. Germline loops: CDR1 MNHNS, CDR2 SASEGT. This chain's CDR3 is CASRLQRFLGFTEAFF. Written as DNA, the CDR3 is TGTGCCAGCAGACTCCAGCGGTTCCTCGGCTTCACTGAAGCTTTCTTT.

This chain connects TRBV6-1 to TRBJ2-7; 10 nucleotides line up with TRBD2. Unmatched junction bases numbered 9, after V lost 8 bases and J lost 5 bases. This CDR3 contains 14 residues. CDR1 is MNHNS, CDR2 SASEGT, per germline. The CDR3 here is CASGGAGLAHEQYF. The CDR3 DNA reads TGTGCCAGCGGGGGCGCGGGACTAGCGCACGAGCAGTACTTC.

This clonotype has at least ten counts. J is TRBJ2-6 and V is TRBV4-2; unclear D gene. Germline CDR1 LGHNA, CDR2 YNFKEQ. V shed 4 bases and J shed 4 bases, with 5 bases lying between them. The CDR3 sequence is 13 residues long. CDR3 amino acids: CASSPAGANVLTF. The CDR3 DNA sequence: TGTGCCAGCAGCCCGGCGGGGGCCAACGTCCTGACTTTC.

The chain is built from TRBV7-4 and TRBJ2-3; no reliable D call. There are 13 residues in the CDR3. V dropped 4 bases and J dropped 6 bases, with 11 bases sitting between them. From germline, CDR1 is SGHVT and CDR2 SQSDAQ. CDR3 sequence reads: CASSSDSSDTQYF. CDR3 nucleotide sequence: TGTGCCAGCAGCTCCGACTCGTCGGATACGCAGTATTTT.

The CDR3 is CASSSHVPTNEKLFF. The CDR3 region has the DNA TGTGCCAGCAGTTCCCATGTCCCAACTAATGAAAAACTGTTTTTT. The chain is built from TRBV12-3 or TRBV12-4 and TRBJ1-4; D gene uncertain. The CDR3 contains 15 residues. V lost 4 bases and J 0 bases, leaving 9 bases between the germline ends.